Each of the 22 T cell receptor beta chains below was sequenced from the same sample in a study of CD8 T cells in Susac syndrome. The RNA, 0.5 to 1 ug, was put through reverse transcription using random hexamers. TCRdb called the immunoSEQ multiplex PCR reads again in MiXCR, with one record for every CDR3 protein. This table has 150,000 to 160,000 distinct CDR3 sequences, approximately 95% appearing once. What was sequenced was CD4+ T cells from PBMCs. The receptors originated from a human donor with Susac syndrome.

This chain uses TRBV3-1 with TRBJ2-3, with 8 bases aligning to TRBD1. With V trimmed by 6 bases and J by 4 bases, 9 bases remained unmatched. The CDR3 consists of 15 residues. Per germline, CDR1 LGHDT and CDR2 YNNKEL (reference sequence). The CDR3 DNA follows: TGTGCCAGCAGTAGACAGGGGAGTACCTCAGATACGCAGTATTTT. This gives the protein CASSRQGSTSDTQYF.

The chain uses TRBV20-1 and TRBJ2-1; 10 bases agree with TRBD2. V shed 0 bases and J 3 bases; nucleotides not matched to a gene: 5. This CDR3 spans 16 amino acids. Germline CDR1 reads DFQATT; CDR2 reads SNEGSKA (reference sequence). The CDR3 loop is CSARDPSGGDYNEQFF. The CDR3 DNA sequence: TGCAGTGCTAGAGATCCGAGCGGGGGGGACTACAATGAGCAGTTCTTC.

The V call is TRBV5-4, the J call TRBJ2-5, with D possibly matching TRBD1 (5 bases). CDR3 size: 15 residues. Trimming removed 2 bases at V and 4 bases at J, with 15 bases between. Germline V gene sequence: CDR1 SGHNT, CDR2 YYREEE (reference sequence). CDR3 protein: CASSFKGRPRETQYF. Written as DNA, the CDR3 is TGTGCCAGCAGCTTTAAGGGGCGACCCAGAGAGACCCAGTACTTC.

V is TRBV7-6 and J is TRBJ2-1; no definite D call. The CDR3 runs 16 residues. V was pared by 3 bases and J by 4 bases, with 16 bases between. The germline V gene has CDR1 SGHVS and CDR2 FNYEAQ. The chain's CDR3 is CASSFGSLPPYNEQFF. The CDR3 DNA is TGTGCCAGCAGCTTCGGTAGTCTACCCCCTTACAATGAGCAGTTCTTC.

The rearrangement links TRBV25-1 to TRBJ2-7; TRBD2 matches 8 bases. The CDR3 runs 16 residues. V dropped 6 bases and J dropped 2; count of bases not matched to a gene: 12. From germline, CDR1 is MGHDK and CDR2 SYGVNS. The CDR3 here is CASSLGAGALPYEQYF. CDR3 nucleotides: TGTGCCAGCAGCTTAGGAGCGGGAGCCCTCCCCTACGAGCAGTACTTC.

CDR3 nucleotide sequence: TGCAGTGCTAGTCAGGGACGGGGGGGAACTGAAGCTTTCTTT. Encoded protein: CSASQGRGGTEAFF. V and J are TRBV20-1 and TRBJ1-1; tentatively, D is TRBD1 (5 bases). Germline V gene lookup returns CDR1 DFQATT and CDR2 SNEGSKA (reference sequence). The CDR3 is made up of 14 amino acids. Trimming left V 3 bases short and J 5 bases short, with 16 bases between.

V usage is TRBV6-1 and J usage is TRBJ2-7, with TRBD1 matching over 7 bases. Trimming took 5 bases from V and 3 from J; bases not matched to a gene: 4. CDR3 size: 13 residues. From germline, CDR1 is MNHNS and CDR2 SASEGT. The CDR3 reads CASSPGTVYEQYF. The CDR3 DNA reads as TGTGCCAGCAGTCCCGGGACAGTCTACGAGCAGTACTTC.

This clonotype was recorded once. This chain connects TRBV18 to TRBJ2-7; 8 nucleotides agree with TRBD1. V lost 0 bases to trimming and J lost 7 bases; unmatched junction nucleotides: 5. Germline V lookup: CDR1 KGHSH, CDR2 LQKENI. The CDR3 length is 14 residues. This CDR3 reads CASSPPDRVGEQYF. DNA of the CDR3: TGTGCCAGCTCACCACCGGACAGGGTCGGGGAGCAGTACTTC.

The chain links TRBV7-9 to TRBJ2-1, with 8 bases aligning to TRBD2. This CDR3 has 16 amino acids. V lost 1 base and J lost 5; bases outside the gene matches: 7. The germline V gene encodes CDR1 SEHNR and CDR2 FQNEAQ (reference sequence). The chain's CDR3 is CASSLVRAGDHNEQFF. The DNA for the CDR3 is TGTGCCAGCAGCTTAGTAAGAGCGGGGGATCACAATGAGCAGTTCTTC.

The rearrangement links TRBV6-2 or TRBV6-3 to TRBJ2-7, with a tentative D call TRBD1 (6 bases). CDR1 is MNHEY and CDR2 is SVGEGT in the germline V gene. The CDR3 length is 13 residues. V was shortened by 10 bases and J by 0 bases, with 13 bases between the two germline ends. The CDR3 spells CATLGTNSYEQYF. The CDR3 DNA reads TGTGCCACCCTGGGGACAAACTCCTACGAGCAGTACTTC.

The V gene is TRBV29-1, the J gene TRBJ2-7; D is uncertain. The length of the CDR3 is 11 residues. Trimming pared 2 bases from V and 3 bases from J, leaving 5 bases between. CDR1 is SQVTM, CDR2 ANQGSEA, per germline. As DNA, the CDR3 is TGCAGCGTTGAATTGGGCTACGAGCAGTACTTC. It yields the protein CSVELGYEQYF.

The rearrangement joins TRBV29-1 to TRBJ2-5; 11 bases line up with TRBD2. The CDR3 extends over 19 amino acids. The J segment lost 0 bases and the V segment lost 0 bases, leaving 12 bases of the junction unmatched. Germline V CDR1 and CDR2: SQVTM, ANQGSEA. The CDR3 reads CSVEDPLLAGEKNQETQYF. As DNA, the CDR3 is TGCAGCGTTGAAGATCCTCTACTAGCGGGGGAGAAAAACCAAGAGACCCAGTACTTC.

This chain links TRBV5-1 with TRBJ2-3; D possibly corresponds to TRBD2 (5 bases). Germline-derived CDR1 and CDR2 are SGHRS and YFSETQ. The length of the CDR3 is 14 residues. With 7 bases removed from V and 2 bases from J, the gap between germline ends came to 14 bases. CDR3 nucleotides: TGCGCCAGCGCCCGGGGATCAAACACAGATACGCAGTATTTT. Residues: CASARGSNTDTQYF.

This clonotype was found once. The chain couples TRBV5-1 to TRBJ2-7; the D is unclear. Deletions cut 0 bases from V and 0 bases from J, with 7 bases between. This CDR3 contains 14 residues. Per germline, CDR1 SGHRS and CDR2 YFSETQ. The CDR3 is CASSLERSSYEQYF. Written as DNA, the CDR3 is TGCGCCAGCAGCTTGGAAAGGAGCTCCTACGAGCAGTACTTC.

The V call is TRBV20-1, the J call TRBJ2-7; D is perhaps TRBD2 (5 bases). V lost 0 bases to trimming and J lost 7 bases, with 19 bases between them. The CDR3 runs to 15 residues. The germline gives CDR1 DFQATT, CDR2 SNEGSKA (reference sequence). DNA for the CDR3: TGCAGTGCTAGAGATCTAAGAGACCCTCCGGGGGAGCAGTACTTC. Encoded protein: CSARDLRDPPGEQYF.

The rearrangement joins TRBV2 to TRBJ2-1; D gene unclear. The V gene lost 7 bases and the J gene lost 4 bases, with 17 bases spanning the gap. Germline CDR1 and CDR2: SNHLY and FYNNEI. The CDR3 extends over 15 amino acids. CDR3 in DNA: TGTGCCAGCACTGACCGTAGACTCTCTTACAATGAGCAGTTCTTC. This codes for CASTDRRLSYNEQFF.

The chain links TRBV29-1 to TRBJ2-5; TRBD1 is a possible D gene (6 bases). The CDR3 has 13 amino acids. Trimming stripped 8 bases from V and 5 bases from J, with 18 bases between. Looked up from germline, CDR1 is SQVTM and CDR2 is ANQGSEA. CDR3 region: CSHGAGQGETQYF. CDR3 nucleotide sequence: TGCAGCCATGGGGCGGGCCAGGGGGAGACCCAGTACTTC.

V and J are TRBV25-1 and TRBJ2-4; D perhaps matches TRBD1 (6 bases). CDR3 length: 13 residues. Germline V gene data show CDR1 as MGHDK and CDR2 as SYGVNS. Trimming removed 4 bases from V and 4 bases from J, with 8 bases in between. The CDR3 region has the DNA TGTGCCAGCAGTGCCCAGGGGAAAAACATTCAGTACTTC. Translating gives CASSAQGKNIQYF.

The chain couples TRBV3-1 to TRBJ2-7, with D unclear. The length of the CDR3 is 14 residues. CDR1 and CDR2 (germline): LGHDT, YNNKEL (reference sequence). V gave up 5 bases and J gave up 0 bases, with 11 bases separating them. CDR3 amino acids: CASSVLWSSYEQYF. CDR3 sequence (DNA): TGTGCCAGCAGCGTCCTGTGGAGCTCCTACGAGCAGTACTTC.

The chain joins TRBV15 to TRBJ2-6; D unclear. Per the germline V gene, CDR1 is LNHNV and CDR2 is YYDKDF (reference sequence). The CDR3 is 16 amino acids. Trimming removed 0 bases at V and 1 base at J, with 7 bases between. Here the CDR3 DNA reads TGTGCCACCAGCAGAGATACCCTTTCTGGGGCCAACGTCCTGACTTTC. Encoded protein: CATSRDTLSGANVLTF.

V is TRBV7-2 and J is TRBJ2-1; the D gene is possibly TRBD2 (7 bases). The CDR3 has 16 amino acids. Germline V lookup: CDR1 SGHTA, CDR2 FQGNSA. V lost 2 bases and J 5 bases, leaving 16 bases between the germline ends. CDR3 in amino acids: CASSLQGRGPNNEQFF. The CDR3, as DNA: TGTGCCAGCAGCTTACAAGGGCGGGGGCCAAACAATGAGCAGTTCTTC.

V is TRBV29-1 and J is TRBJ2-7; no clear D gene. The CDR3 totals 12 residues. The V end was cut by 4 bases, the J end by 2 bases, with 9 bases between. Germline CDR1 SQVTM, CDR2 ANQGSEA. The CDR3 DNA reads TGCAGCGTTGGAGACACAGCCTACGAGCAGTACTTC. Amino acids: CSVGDTAYEQYF.